This T cell receptor beta chain was profiled in a study of identical twins. The CDR3 contains 13 residues. V shed 7 bases and J shed 1 base, with 8 bases lying between them. CDR1 SGHRS and CDR2 YFSETQ come from the germline V gene. One entry per CDR3 protein, called by TCRdb with MiXCR from the 5' RACE reads. The sample includes a few hundred thousand distinct CDR3 sequences, around 9.7% of them seen just once. This receptor was identified in a woman between 50 and 59 years old in good health. This chain joins TRBV5-1 and TRBJ2-2; unclear D gene. Sequences were obtained from naive T cells sorted from blood. CDR3 residues: CASGMQNTGELFF. CDR3 DNA sequence: TGCGCCAGCGGGATGCAGAACACCGGGGAGCTGTTTTTT.